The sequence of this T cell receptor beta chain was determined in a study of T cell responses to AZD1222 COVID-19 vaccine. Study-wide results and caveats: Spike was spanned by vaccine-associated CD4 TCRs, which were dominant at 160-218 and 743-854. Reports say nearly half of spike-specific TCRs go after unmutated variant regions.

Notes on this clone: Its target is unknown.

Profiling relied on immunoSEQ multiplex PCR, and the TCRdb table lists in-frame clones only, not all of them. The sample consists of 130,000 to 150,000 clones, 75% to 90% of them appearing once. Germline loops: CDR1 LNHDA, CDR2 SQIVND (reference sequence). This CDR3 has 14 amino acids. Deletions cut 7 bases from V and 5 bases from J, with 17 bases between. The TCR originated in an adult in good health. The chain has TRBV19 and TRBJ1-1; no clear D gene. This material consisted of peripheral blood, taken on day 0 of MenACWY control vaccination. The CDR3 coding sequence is TGTGCCAGTACCTTGAATGCCCGAGGAACTGAAGCTTTCTTT. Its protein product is CASTLNARGTEAFF. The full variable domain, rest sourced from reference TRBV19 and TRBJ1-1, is DGGITQSPKYLFRKEGQNVTLSCEQNLNHDAMYWYRQDPGQGLRLIYYSQIVNDFQKGDIAEGYSVSREKKESFPLTVTSAQKNPTAFYLCASTLNARGTEAFFGQGTRLTVV.